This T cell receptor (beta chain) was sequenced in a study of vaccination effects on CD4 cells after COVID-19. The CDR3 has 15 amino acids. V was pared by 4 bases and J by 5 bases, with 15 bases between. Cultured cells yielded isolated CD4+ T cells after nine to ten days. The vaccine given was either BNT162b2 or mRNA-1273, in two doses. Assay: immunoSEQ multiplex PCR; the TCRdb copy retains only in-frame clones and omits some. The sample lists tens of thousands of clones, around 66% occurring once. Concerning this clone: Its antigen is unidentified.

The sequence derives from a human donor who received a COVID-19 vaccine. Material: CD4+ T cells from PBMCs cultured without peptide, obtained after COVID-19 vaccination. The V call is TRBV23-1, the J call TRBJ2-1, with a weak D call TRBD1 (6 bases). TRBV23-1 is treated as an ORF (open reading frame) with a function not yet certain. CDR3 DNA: TGCGCCAGCAGTCGAAAACAGGGTGCCCACAATGAGCAGTTCTTC. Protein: CASSRKQGAHNEQFF.